The 9 T cell receptor beta chains below come from one sample, sequenced in a study of T cells in Graves' hyperthyroidism and ophthalmopathy. Regions amplified from RNA transcripts were the TCR beta CDR3 regions. TCR CDR3 underwent first-round RT-PCR with the HTBI primer set. TCRdb called the multiplex PCR reads again in MiXCR, with one record for every CDR3 protein. The top ten clones hold about 31% of a sample with roughly 500,000 distinct CDR3 sequences, 15% to 20% of them seen once. Sequenced: blood. The receptors were sampled from a woman in her 30s with Graves' ophthalmopathy.

This clonotype was detected a few times. The CDR3 bases are TGCGCCAGCAGCCAAGCTACAGGGACTAACACCGGGGAGCTGTTTTTT. Protein sequence: CASSQATGTNTGELFF. The chain combines TRBV4-1 with TRBJ2-2, with D perhaps assigned TRBD1 or TRBD2 (6 bases each). This CDR3 spans 16 amino acids. The ends were cut back, 1 base at V and 2 bases at J, with 11 bases in the middle. CDR1 and CDR2 from the germline V gene are MGHRA and YSYEKL.

This clonotype was seen a handful of times. The chain employs TRBV20-1 and TRBJ2-1; 7 bases align to TRBD1. Germline V gene sequence: CDR1 DFQATT, CDR2 SNEGSKA (reference sequence). With V trimmed by 1 base and J by 4 bases, 4 bases remained unmatched. The CDR3 extends over 14 amino acids. The CDR3 here is CSARGQGLYNEQFF. In nucleotides, the CDR3 is TGCAGTGCTAGAGGACAGGGTTTATACAATGAGCAGTTCTTC.

The sample holds many counts of this clonotype. The chain employs TRBV7-2 and TRBJ1-5, with D uncertain. The CDR3 has 13 amino acids. The germline V and J ends were trimmed by 5 bases and 0 bases, with 5 bases remaining between them. Germline V lookup: CDR1 SGHTA, CDR2 FQGNSA. This CDR3 is CASSINSNQPQHF. Written as DNA, the CDR3 is TGTGCCAGCAGCATCAATAGCAATCAGCCCCAGCATTTT. Based on the CDR3 plus reference TRBV7-2 and TRBJ1-5, the full variable domain is GAGVSQSPSNKVTEKGKDVELRCDPISGHTALYWYRQSLGQGLEFLIYFQGNSAPDKSGLPSDRFSAERTGGSVSTLTIQRTQQEDSAVYLCASSINSNQPQHFGDGTRLSIL.

V and J are TRBV6-5 and TRBJ2-3; D possibly corresponds to TRBD2 (6 bases). Germline CDR1 is MNHEY and CDR2 is SVGAGI. There are 16 residues in the CDR3. V lost 2 bases, J lost 2 bases, and 14 bases lay in between. The CDR3 nucleotides read TGTGCCAGCAGTTACGCCGCGGGAATATCCACAGATACGCAGTATTTT. Amino acid sequence: CASSYAAGISTDTQYF.

This clonotype was seen many times. The genes are TRBV11-1 and TRBJ1-1; 8 bases are a match to TRBD1. This CDR3 contains 15 residues. V was clipped by 2 bases and J by 8 bases; unmatched bases: 10. Per germline, CDR1 SGHAT and CDR2 FQDESV (reference sequence). Written as DNA, the CDR3 is TGTGCCAGCAGCTTATCTGTAGCAGGGGGCAGCGAAGCTTTCTTT. As protein: CASSLSVAGGSEAFF.

In this sample, this clonotype turned up many times. The chain has TRBV5-1 and TRBJ1-1; D unresolved. This CDR3 has 14 residues. The V end was cut by 3 bases, the J end by 4 bases, with 13 bases between. Germline lookup yields CDR1 SGHRS and CDR2 YFSETQ. CDR3 sequence reads: CASSSAGGGTEAFF. The CDR3 DNA follows: TGCGCCAGCAGCTCGGCCGGTGGTGGCACTGAAGCTTTCTTT.

The V and J genes are TRBV5-1 and TRBJ2-1; D unclear. Trimming removed 1 base from V and 6 bases from J, with 8 bases in between. This CDR3 spans 13 amino acids. Germline V gene lookup returns CDR1 SGHRS and CDR2 YFSETQ. The CDR3 reads CASSLSIPNEQFF. The CDR3 region has the DNA TGCGCCAGCAGCTTGTCCATACCCAATGAGCAGTTCTTC.

This clonotype was recorded a few times. The rearrangement joins TRBV9 to TRBJ2-7; 9 bases map to TRBD2. The germline CDR1 and CDR2 sequences are SGDLS and YYNGEE. Germline trimming cut 3 bases from V and 3 bases from J; bases unmatched to any gene: 7. This CDR3 comprises 15 residues. The CDR3 here is CASSAPGTSIYEQYF. CDR3 bases: TGTGCCAGCAGCGCCCCGGGGACTAGCATCTACGAGCAGTACTTC.

As concerns this clonotype: With a much larger clone just one base away, this may be a read error. This sequence joins TRBV27 and TRBJ2-1; no definite D call. The CDR3 covers 15 residues. The V and J ends lost 6 bases and 8 bases respectively, with 20 bases between them. Per the germline V gene, CDR1 is MNHEY and CDR2 is SMNVEV (reference sequence). CDR3 protein: CASRAFNPVVDEQFF. The CDR3 DNA reads TGTGCCAGCAGGGCTTTCAACCCTGTGGTGGATGAGCAGTTCTTC.